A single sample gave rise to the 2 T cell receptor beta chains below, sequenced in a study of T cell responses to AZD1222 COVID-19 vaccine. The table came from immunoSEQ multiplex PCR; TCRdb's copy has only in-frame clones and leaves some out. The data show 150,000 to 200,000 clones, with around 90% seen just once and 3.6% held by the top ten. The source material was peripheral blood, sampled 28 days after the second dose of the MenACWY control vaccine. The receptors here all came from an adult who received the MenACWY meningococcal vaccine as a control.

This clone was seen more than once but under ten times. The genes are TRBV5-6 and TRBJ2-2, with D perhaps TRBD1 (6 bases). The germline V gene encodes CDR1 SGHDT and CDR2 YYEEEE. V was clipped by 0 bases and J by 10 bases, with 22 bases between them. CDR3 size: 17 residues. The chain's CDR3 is CASSLVQGIWGAEELFF. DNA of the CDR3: TGTGCCAGCAGCTTGGTGCAGGGGATTTGGGGAGCTGAGGAGCTGTTTTTT.

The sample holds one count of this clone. As DNA, the CDR3 is TGTGCCAGCAGTCCCCTCAGGGGTACTAATTCACCCCTCCACTTT. Encoded protein: CASSPLRGTNSPLHF. This rearrangement joins TRBV27 to TRBJ1-6, with D possibly matching TRBD1 (6 bases). Between the trimmed V and J ends, which lost 5 bases and 6 bases, there was a span of 14 bases. The CDR3 consists of 15 residues. The germline V gene encodes CDR1 MNHEY and CDR2 SMNVEV (reference sequence).